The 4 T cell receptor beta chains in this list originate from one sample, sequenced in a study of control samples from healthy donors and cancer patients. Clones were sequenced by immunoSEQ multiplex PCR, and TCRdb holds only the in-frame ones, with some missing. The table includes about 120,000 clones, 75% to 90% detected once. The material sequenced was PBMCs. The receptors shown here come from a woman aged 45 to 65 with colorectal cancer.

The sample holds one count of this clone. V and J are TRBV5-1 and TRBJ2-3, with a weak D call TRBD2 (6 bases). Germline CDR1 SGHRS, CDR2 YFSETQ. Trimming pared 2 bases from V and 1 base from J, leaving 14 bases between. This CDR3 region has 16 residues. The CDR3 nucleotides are TGCGCCAGCAGCTTAGAAGGGACTGGACGCACAGATACGCAGTATTTT. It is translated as CASSLEGTGRTDTQYF.

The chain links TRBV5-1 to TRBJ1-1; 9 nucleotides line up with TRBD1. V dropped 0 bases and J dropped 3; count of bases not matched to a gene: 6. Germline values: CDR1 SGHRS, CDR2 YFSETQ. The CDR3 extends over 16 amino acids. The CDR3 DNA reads TGCGCCAGCAGCTTGGGGACAGGGGCGGGTGACACTGAAGCTTTCTTT. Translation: CASSLGTGAGDTEAFF.

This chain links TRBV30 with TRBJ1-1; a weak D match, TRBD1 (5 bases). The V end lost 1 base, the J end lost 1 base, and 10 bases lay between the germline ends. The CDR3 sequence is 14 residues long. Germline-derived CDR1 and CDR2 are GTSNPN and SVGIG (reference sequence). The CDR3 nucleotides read TGTGCCTGGAGTGCTGACAGCGCGAACACTGAAGCTTTCTTT. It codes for CAWSADSANTEAFF.

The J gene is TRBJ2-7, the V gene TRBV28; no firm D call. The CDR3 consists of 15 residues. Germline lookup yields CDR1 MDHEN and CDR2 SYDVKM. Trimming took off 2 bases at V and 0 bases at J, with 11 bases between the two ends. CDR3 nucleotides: TGTGCCAGCAGTTTAATAGGCCTGAGCTCCTACGAGCAGTACTTC. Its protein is CASSLIGLSSYEQYF.